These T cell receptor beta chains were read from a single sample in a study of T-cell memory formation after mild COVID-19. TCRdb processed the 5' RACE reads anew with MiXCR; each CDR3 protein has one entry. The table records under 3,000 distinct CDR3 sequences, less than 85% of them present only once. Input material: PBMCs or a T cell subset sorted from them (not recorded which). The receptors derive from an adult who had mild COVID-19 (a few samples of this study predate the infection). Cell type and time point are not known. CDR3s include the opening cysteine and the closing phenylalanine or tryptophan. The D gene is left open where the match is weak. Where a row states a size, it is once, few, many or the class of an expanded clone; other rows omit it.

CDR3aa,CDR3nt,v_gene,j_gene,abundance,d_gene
CASSLATGTQETQYF,TGCGCCAGCAGCTTGGCGACAGGGACACAAGAGACCCAGTACTTC,TRBV5-1,TRBJ2-5,-,TRBD1
CRANTADYGYTF,TGCAGAGCAAACACGGCTGACTATGGCTACACCTTC,TRBV29-1,TRBJ1-2,once,-
CSARGTAETQYF,TGCAGTGCTAGGGGGACAGCAGAGACCCAGTACTTC,TRBV20-1,TRBJ2-5,-,TRBD1
CASSPPRGTSLEQYF,TGTGCCAGCAGTCCGCCGCGGGGCACGTCGCTCGAGCAGTACTTC,TRBV12-3/TRBV12-4,TRBJ2-7,-,-
CASSSESGSGETQYF,TGTGCCAGCAGTTCGGAAAGCGGGAGCGGGGAGACCCAGTACTTC,TRBV6-6,TRBJ2-5,-,TRBD2
CASSQDQLAGATQYF,TGTGCCAGCAGCCAAGATCAGCTAGCGGGGGCAACGCAGTATTTT,TRBV4-2,TRBJ2-3,-,TRBD2
CASSPGTEFLQFF,TGTGCCAGCTCACCGGGGACAGAATTTCTGCAGTTCTTC,TRBV18,TRBJ2-1,-,TRBD1
CASSSQTGGANVLTF,TGTGCCAGCAGTTCCCAGACAGGGGGGGCCAACGTCCTGACTTTC,TRBV12-3/TRBV12-4,TRBJ2-6,-,TRBD1
CASSLELAAYNEQFF,TGCGCCAGCAGCCTGGAACTAGCGGCTTACAATGAGCAGTTCTTC,TRBV4-3,TRBJ2-1,-,TRBD2
CASSWPAGRTDTQYF,TGTGCCAGCAGCTGGCCCGCGGGCCGCACAGATACGCAGTATTTT,TRBV5-8,TRBJ2-3,-,-
CASSKPSGGSYNEQFF,TGTGCCAGCAGTAAACCCTCAGGGGGCTCCTACAATGAGCAGTTCTTC,TRBV6-5,TRBJ2-1,-,TRBD1
CASSIKRDYNEQFF,TGTGCCAGTAGTATTAAGCGGGACTACAATGAGCAGTTCTTC,TRBV19,TRBJ2-1,-,TRBD2
CASRRAGGHPYEQYF,TGTGCCAGCAGGCGAGCGGGAGGGCACCCCTACGAGCAGTACTTC,TRBV12-3/TRBV12-4,TRBJ2-7,once,TRBD2
CASSFVGSGEQYF,TGTGCCAGCAGTTTTGTGGGCTCCGGCGAGCAGTACTTC,TRBV12-3/TRBV12-4,TRBJ2-7,large,-
CASSFNRRQFF,TGTGCCAGCAGCTTCAATCGGAGGCAGTTCTTC,TRBV7-9,TRBJ2-1,-,-
CASSPSTDTQYF,TGTGCCAGCAGCCCTTCCACAGATACGCAGTATTTT,TRBV7-2,TRBJ2-3,-,-
CASSFGGQGHRGQPQHF,TGTGCCAGCAGTTTCGGGGGACAGGGTCATCGTGGTCAGCCCCAGCATTTT,TRBV12-3/TRBV12-4,TRBJ1-5,-,TRBD1
CASSQELQETQYF,TGCGCCAGCAGCCAAGAGTTGCAAGAGACCCAGTACTTC,TRBV4-3,TRBJ2-5,large,-
CASSFPKGQGLTEAFF,TGTGCCAGCAGTTTTCCCAAGGGACAGGGGTTGACTGAAGCTTTCTTT,TRBV28,TRBJ1-1,large,TRBD1
CSAQRGWADTQYF,TGCAGCGCCCAGAGAGGTTGGGCAGATACGCAGTATTTT,TRBV29-1,TRBJ2-3,-,-
CASSPRSQETQYF,TGTGCCAGCAGCCCGAGGAGCCAAGAGACCCAGTACTTC,TRBV7-9,TRBJ2-5,-,-
CASRYGLYTYNEQFF,TGCGCCAGCAGATATGGACTGTATACCTACAATGAGCAGTTCTTC,TRBV5-1,TRBJ2-1,once,-
CASSSTSGGYGYTF,TGTGCCAGCAGTTCAACCTCCGGGGGCTATGGCTACACCTTC,TRBV12-3/TRBV12-4,TRBJ1-2,-,-
CATSRDLKQGAHPGGYTF,TGTGCCACCAGCAGAGATTTGAAACAGGGGGCGCATCCGGGCGGCTACACCTTC,TRBV15,TRBJ1-2,-,TRBD1
CATSDLVQGWFF,TGTGCCACCAGTGATTTGGTACAGGGGTGGTTCTTC,TRBV24-1,TRBJ2-1,large,TRBD1
CSATRGDTEAFF,TGCAGTGCTACTCGGGGGGACACTGAAGCTTTCTTT,TRBV20-1,TRBJ1-1,-,-
CASSPVSGSAGANVLTF,TGTGCCAGCTCACCGGTTAGCGGGAGTGCCGGGGCCAACGTCCTGACTTTC,TRBV18,TRBJ2-6,large,TRBD2
CASSFGLGHDMDTQYF,TGCGCCAGCAGCTTTGGCCTCGGACACGATATGGATACGCAGTATTTT,TRBV5-1,TRBJ2-3,large,-
CASSPYAGLSTDTQYF,TGTGCCAGCAGCCCCTACGCGGGGCTTAGCACAGATACGCAGTATTTT,TRBV7-2,TRBJ2-3,large,-
CASSPRQNTEAFF,TGCGCCAGCAGCCCGCGACAGAACACTGAAGCTTTCTTT,TRBV4-1,TRBJ1-1,medium-sized,-
CASSLDVRAIGTDTQYF,TGTGCCAGCAGCTTAGACGTGAGGGCCATCGGCACAGATACGCAGTATTTT,TRBV7-9,TRBJ2-3,large,-
CATSAGQGYNEQFF,TGTGCCACCTCTGCTGGGCAAGGTTACAATGAGCAGTTCTTC,TRBV24-1,TRBJ2-1,large,-
CASRLQASSYEQYF,TGTGCCAGCAGATTACAGGCCTCATCCTACGAGCAGTACTTC,TRBV12-3/TRBV12-4,TRBJ2-7,-,-
CASSYRDRAKNEQFF,TGTGCCAGCAGTTACCGGGACAGGGCGAAGAATGAGCAGTTCTTC,TRBV6-6,TRBJ2-1,large,TRBD1
CASSLARAVAPLHF,TGCGCCAGCAGCCTCGCAAGGGCGGTGGCACCCCTCCACTTT,TRBV4-3,TRBJ1-6,medium-sized,-
CASSTGRGNEQFF,TGTGCCAGCAGTACGGGCCGAGGGAATGAGCAGTTCTTC,TRBV6-2/TRBV6-3,TRBJ2-1,-,-
CASSLDGHTIYF,TGTGCCAGCAGCTTGGACGGGCACACCATATATTTT,TRBV5-6,TRBJ1-3,once,-
CSVESDTGELFF,TGCAGCGTAGAAAGTGACACCGGGGAGCTGTTTTTT,TRBV29-1,TRBJ2-2,large,-
CASTRVGTSSGNEQFF,TGTGCCTCCACTCGCGTCGGGACTAGCTCTGGCAATGAGCAGTTCTTC,TRBV27,TRBJ2-1,-,TRBD2
CSARDVGVFPGQHYGYTF,TGCAGTGCTAGAGATGTCGGGGTGTTTCCGGGACAGCACTATGGCTACACCTTC,TRBV20-1,TRBJ1-2,large,TRBD1
CASSTGTRVGEQFF,TGTGCCAGCAGCACCGGGACTCGCGTTGGCGAGCAGTTCTTC,TRBV7-2,TRBJ2-1,-,-